Listed below are T cell receptor beta chains from one sample, sequenced in a study of long-term antiretroviral therapy in people with HIV. The data were produced by immunoSEQ multiplex PCR, yet TCRdb's version contains in-frame clones alone and is incomplete. The data show 20,000 to 30,000 clones, 84% seen once. The material was unsorted PBMCs, obtained 3 years after starting antiretroviral therapy. These receptors were taken from a man in his fifties with HIV. The CDR3 runs from the conserved cysteine through the conserved F or W. The order of the fields is D gene, clone size, V gene, J gene, CDR3 protein, CDR3 DNA. D genes are given only for firm matches. Size is stated for part of the rows, as once, few or many counts, or as a class when the clone is expanded.

d_gene: TRBD1
abundance: NA
v_gene: TRBV19
j_gene: TRBJ1-6
CDR3aa: CASSIDRDLNSPLHF
CDR3nt: TGTGCCAGTAGTATCGACAGGGACTTAAATTCACCCCTCCACTTT

d_gene: NA
abundance: NA
v_gene: TRBV4-3
j_gene: TRBJ2-3
CDR3aa: CASSQGTGLADTQYF
CDR3nt: TGCGCCAGCAGCCAAGGAACGGGCTTGGCGGATACGCAGTATTTT

d_gene: TRBD2
abundance: NA
v_gene: TRBV14
j_gene: TRBJ2-5
CDR3aa: CASSQDPWGGQETQYF
CDR3nt: TGTGCCAGCAGCCAAGATCCGTGGGGGGGACAAGAGACCCAGTACTTC

d_gene: NA
abundance: NA
v_gene: TRBV19
j_gene: TRBJ2-7
CDR3aa: CASSIGFRYLRDVKGEQYF
CDR3nt: TGTGCCAGTAGTATAGGTTTTAGGTATCTTCGGGACGTGAAGGGCGAGCAGTACTTC

d_gene: TRBD2
abundance: NA
v_gene: TRBV5-8
j_gene: TRBJ2-7
CDR3aa: CASSLRPSGLYEQYF
CDR3nt: TGTGCCAGCAGCTTGAGGCCTAGCGGACTTTACGAGCAGTACTTC

d_gene: NA
abundance: NA
v_gene: TRBV19
j_gene: TRBJ2-2
CDR3aa: CASSIDLASANTGELFF
CDR3nt: TGTGCCAGTAGTATAGACCTAGCGAGCGCGAACACCGGGGAGCTGTTTTTT

d_gene: NA
abundance: NA
v_gene: TRBV9
j_gene: TRBJ1-2
CDR3aa: CASSVEGGWHGYTF
CDR3nt: TGTGCCAGCAGCGTAGAGGGGGGATGGCATGGCTACACCTTC

d_gene: NA
abundance: NA
v_gene: TRBV6-4
j_gene: TRBJ2-2
CDR3aa: CASRDMSNTGELFF
CDR3nt: TGTGCCAGCCGGGACATGTCGAACACCGGGGAGCTGTTTTTT

d_gene: NA
abundance: NA
v_gene: TRBV7-9
j_gene: TRBJ1-5
CDR3aa: CASSLVGQGDDQPQHF
CDR3nt: TGTGCCAGCAGCTTAGTGGGGCAGGGAGATGATCAGCCCCAGCATTTT

d_gene: TRBD1
abundance: NA
v_gene: TRBV11-2
j_gene: TRBJ1-2
CDR3aa: CASSPGTGDYGYTF
CDR3nt: TGTGCCAGCAGCCCCGGGACAGGGGACTATGGCTACACCTTC

d_gene: NA
abundance: NA
v_gene: TRBV18
j_gene: TRBJ1-3
CDR3aa: CASSLSPTGFSGNTIYF
CDR3nt: TGTGCCAGCTCACTCAGCCCCACAGGCTTCTCTGGAAACACCATATATTTT

d_gene: NA
abundance: NA
v_gene: TRBV11-3
j_gene: TRBJ2-7
CDR3aa: CASSLVGDRLYEQYF
CDR3nt: TGTGCCAGCAGCCTAGTAGGGGACCGACTTTACGAGCAGTACTTC

d_gene: TRBD1
abundance: NA
v_gene: TRBV19
j_gene: TRBJ2-7
CDR3aa: CASSLGQGTYEQYF
CDR3nt: TGTGCCAGTAGTTTGGGACAGGGAACCTACGAGCAGTACTTC

d_gene: NA
abundance: NA
v_gene: TRBV5-8
j_gene: TRBJ2-5
CDR3aa: CASSFPESQETQYF
CDR3nt: TGTGCCAGCAGCTTCCCCGAGAGCCAAGAGACCCAGTACTTC

d_gene: NA
abundance: NA
v_gene: TRBV5-1
j_gene: TRBJ1-4
CDR3aa: CASSLDVVTPNEKLFF
CDR3nt: TGCGCCAGCAGCTTGGACGTCGTCACCCCTAATGAAAAACTGTTTTTT

d_gene: NA
abundance: NA
v_gene: TRBV19
j_gene: TRBJ2-6
CDR3aa: CASSPQASGANVLTF
CDR3nt: TGTGCCAGTAGCCCCCAGGCCTCTGGGGCCAACGTCCTGACTTTC

d_gene: NA
abundance: NA
v_gene: TRBV5-1
j_gene: TRBJ2-1
CDR3aa: CASSLAVASEQFF
CDR3nt: TGCGCCAGCAGCTTGGCCGTGGCGTCGGAGCAGTTCTTC

d_gene: NA
abundance: NA
v_gene: TRBV7-9
j_gene: TRBJ2-1
CDR3aa: CASSKRAGLRQNNEQFF
CDR3nt: TGTGCCAGCAGCAAGAGGGCGGGACTCCGCCAGAACAATGAGCAGTTCTTC

d_gene: NA
abundance: NA
v_gene: TRBV18
j_gene: TRBJ2-3
CDR3aa: CASSPGADTQYF
CDR3nt: TGTGCCAGCTCACCCGGCGCAGATACGCAGTATTTT

d_gene: NA
abundance: NA
v_gene: TRBV12-1
j_gene: TRBJ2-1
CDR3aa: CASSGRSGNEQFF
CDR3nt: TGTGCCAGCAGCGGCCGATCAGGGAATGAGCAGTTCTTC

d_gene: NA
abundance: once
v_gene: TRBV15
j_gene: TRBJ1-2
CDR3aa: CATSNGAGYGYTF
CDR3nt: TGTGCCACCAGCAACGGGGCTGGGTATGGCTACACCTTC

d_gene: NA
abundance: NA
v_gene: TRBV19
j_gene: TRBJ1-1
CDR3aa: CASSKRASREAFF
CDR3nt: TGTGCCAGTAGCAAACGGGCCTCCCGCGAAGCTTTCTTT

d_gene: NA
abundance: NA
v_gene: TRBV5-8
j_gene: TRBJ2-3
CDR3aa: CASSYGGGTSPTDTQYF
CDR3nt: TGTGCCAGCAGCTACGGCGGCGGGACCTCCCCCACAGATACGCAGTATTTT

d_gene: NA
abundance: NA
v_gene: TRBV6-5
j_gene: TRBJ2-7
CDR3aa: CASSSDRSSYEQYF
CDR3nt: TGTGCCAGCAGCTCCGACAGGAGCTCCTACGAGCAGTACTTC

d_gene: NA
abundance: NA
v_gene: TRBV11-2
j_gene: TRBJ1-1
CDR3aa: CASSFDRNTEAFF
CDR3nt: TGTGCCAGCAGCTTTGATAGGAACACTGAAGCTTTCTTT

d_gene: NA
abundance: NA
v_gene: TRBV30
j_gene: TRBJ1-2
CDR3aa: CAWSKRGNYGYTF
CDR3nt: TGTGCCTGGAGTAAACGGGGCAACTATGGCTACACCTTC

d_gene: NA
abundance: NA
v_gene: TRBV6-5
j_gene: TRBJ2-3
CDR3aa: CASSPGLIPTDTQYF
CDR3nt: TGTGCCAGCTCACCGGGACTCATCCCCACAGATACGCAGTATTTT

d_gene: NA
abundance: NA
v_gene: TRBV6-6
j_gene: TRBJ2-7
CDR3aa: CASSFGSGGTEQYF
CDR3nt: TGTGCCAGCAGTTTTGGGTCCGGGGGTACCGAGCAGTACTTC

d_gene: TRBD1
abundance: NA
v_gene: TRBV11-2
j_gene: TRBJ2-1
CDR3aa: CASSLGQGVTYNEQFF
CDR3nt: TGTGCCAGCAGTCTGGGACAGGGGGTAACCTACAATGAGCAGTTCTTC

d_gene: TRBD1
abundance: NA
v_gene: TRBV6-6
j_gene: TRBJ1-2
CDR3aa: CASTDGTVGGYTF
CDR3nt: TGTGCCAGCACTGATGGGACAGTCGGGGGCTACACCTTC

d_gene: NA
abundance: NA
v_gene: TRBV11-1
j_gene: TRBJ1-1
CDR3aa: CASSWVGEPEAFF
CDR3nt: TGTGCCAGCAGTTGGGTGGGGGAACCTGAAGCTTTCTTT

d_gene: TRBD2
abundance: NA
v_gene: TRBV2
j_gene: TRBJ2-7
CDR3aa: CASSREGTSYEQYF
CDR3nt: TGTGCCAGCAGTCGGGAGGGAACTTCCTACGAGCAGTACTTC

d_gene: NA
abundance: NA
v_gene: TRBV7-7
j_gene: TRBJ2-7
CDR3aa: CASSLETGPSYEQYF
CDR3nt: TGTGCTAGCAGCTTAGAGACTGGGCCTTCCTACGAGCAGTACTTC

d_gene: NA
abundance: NA
v_gene: TRBV7-9
j_gene: TRBJ1-1
CDR3aa: CASSLQENTEAFF
CDR3nt: TGTGCCAGCAGCTTACAGGAGAACACTGAAGCTTTCTTT

d_gene: NA
abundance: NA
v_gene: TRBV27
j_gene: TRBJ1-2
CDR3aa: CASSLSPGRYGYTF
CDR3nt: TGTGCCAGCAGTTTATCGCCGGGGCGGTATGGCTACACCTTC

d_gene: NA
abundance: NA
v_gene: TRBV4-3
j_gene: TRBJ1-1
CDR3aa: CASSQARRNLNEAFF
CDR3nt: TGCGCCAGCAGCCAAGCCCGGCGGAACCTAAATGAAGCTTTCTTT

d_gene: NA
abundance: NA
v_gene: TRBV7-9
j_gene: TRBJ2-7
CDR3aa: CASSFVGWYEQYF
CDR3nt: TGTGCCAGCAGCTTTGTAGGGTGGTACGAGCAGTACTTC

d_gene: NA
abundance: NA
v_gene: TRBV5-4
j_gene: TRBJ2-3
CDR3aa: CASSLDRRSSTDTQYF
CDR3nt: TGTGCCAGCAGCTTGGACAGACGATCTAGCACAGATACGCAGTATTTT

d_gene: NA
abundance: NA
v_gene: TRBV6-5
j_gene: TRBJ2-7
CDR3aa: CASSPDRTLYEQYF
CDR3nt: TGTGCCAGCAGCCCCGACAGGACCCTCTACGAGCAGTACTTC

d_gene: TRBD1
abundance: NA
v_gene: TRBV10-2
j_gene: TRBJ1-5
CDR3aa: CASSERQGARRQPQHF
CDR3nt: TGCGCCAGCAGTGAGAGACAGGGGGCAAGGCGGCAGCCCCAGCATTTT

d_gene: NA
abundance: NA
v_gene: TRBV19
j_gene: TRBJ2-7
CDR3aa: CASSMRGGALYEQYF
CDR3nt: TGTGCCAGTAGTATGAGAGGAGGGGCTCTCTACGAGCAGTACTTC

d_gene: NA
abundance: NA
v_gene: TRBV5-6
j_gene: TRBJ2-7
CDR3aa: CASSPGLSYEQYF
CDR3nt: TGTGCCAGCAGCCCCGGACTCTCCTACGAGCAGTACTTC

d_gene: NA
abundance: NA
v_gene: TRBV7-9
j_gene: TRBJ2-5
CDR3aa: CASSWLADQETQYF
CDR3nt: TGTGCCAGCAGCTGGTTAGCGGATCAAGAGACCCAGTACTTC

d_gene: NA
abundance: NA
v_gene: TRBV28
j_gene: TRBJ1-2
CDR3aa: CASSATNYGYTF
CDR3nt: TGTGCCAGCAGTGCAACTAACTATGGCTACACCTTC

d_gene: TRBD1
abundance: NA
v_gene: TRBV13
j_gene: TRBJ2-1
CDR3aa: CASSGPGQGDYNEQFF
CDR3nt: TGTGCCAGCAGCGGCCCCGGACAGGGAGATTACAATGAGCAGTTCTTC

d_gene: NA
abundance: NA
v_gene: TRBV14
j_gene: TRBJ2-6
CDR3aa: CASSHGTAVSGANVLTF
CDR3nt: TGTGCCAGCAGCCACGGGACGGCCGTCTCTGGGGCCAACGTCCTGACTTTC

d_gene: NA
abundance: few
v_gene: TRBV28
j_gene: TRBJ1-2
CDR3aa: CASRSGGNYGYTF
CDR3nt: TGTGCCAGCAGGTCGGGGGGTAACTATGGCTACACCTTC

d_gene: NA
abundance: NA
v_gene: TRBV6-1
j_gene: TRBJ2-7
CDR3aa: CASSEAPDGYEQYF
CDR3nt: TGTGCCAGCAGTGAAGCGCCCGACGGCTACGAGCAGTACTTC

d_gene: NA
abundance: NA
v_gene: TRBV5-1
j_gene: TRBJ2-6
CDR3aa: CASSLTGPSGANVLTF
CDR3nt: TGCGCCAGCAGCTTGACAGGCCCCTCTGGGGCCAACGTCCTGACTTTC

d_gene: NA
abundance: NA
v_gene: TRBV19
j_gene: TRBJ1-1
CDR3aa: CASSIGTEAFF
CDR3nt: TGTGCCAGTAGTATCGGGACTGAAGCTTTCTTT

d_gene: NA
abundance: few
v_gene: TRBV4-3
j_gene: TRBJ2-7
CDR3aa: CASSQDEDSGEQYF
CDR3nt: TGCGCCAGCAGCCAAGATGAAGATTCGGGGGAGCAGTACTTC

d_gene: NA
abundance: NA
v_gene: TRBV11-2
j_gene: TRBJ2-7
CDR3aa: CASSLRPGVTYEQYF
CDR3nt: TGTGCCAGCAGCTTAAGACCCGGAGTTACCTACGAGCAGTACTTC